Presented here are 3 T cell receptor beta chains from one specimen sequenced in a study of blood T cell repertoires in COVID-19. Profiling relied on immunoSEQ multiplex PCR, and the TCRdb table lists in-frame clones only, not all of them. This table holds roughly 320,000 clones, 70% to 90% found once. Input material: peripheral blood. Receptors were obtained from a woman aged 45 to 65 with COVID-19, enrolled during active disease.

This rearrangement joins TRBV11-2 to TRBJ1-1; D might be TRBD1 (5 bases). CDR1 is SGHAT, CDR2 FQNNGV, per germline. Trimming took 1 base from V and 0 from J, leaving 15 bases between them. This CDR3 is built from 17 residues. The CDR3 spells CASSLGRGRAMNTEAFF. The DNA for the CDR3 is TGTGCCAGCAGCTTAGGTAGGGGCCGTGCGATGAACACTGAAGCTTTCTTT.

In this sample, this clone turned up a few times. The rearrangement joins TRBV6-4 to TRBJ2-3; D is uncertain. With 0 bases removed from V and 5 bases from J, the gap between germline ends came to 12 bases. The CDR3 is 15 residues long. The germline V gene encodes CDR1 MRHNA and CDR2 SNTAGT. The CDR3 DNA sequence: TGTGCCAGCAGTGACTCGGCGCAGGATATAGATACGCAGTATTTT. Its translation is CASSDSAQDIDTQYF.

This chain joins TRBV5-3 and TRBJ2-3, with D tentatively TRBD2 (5 bases). TRBV5-3 belongs to the ORF category, with a function that is uncertain. V shed 0 bases and J shed 5 bases, with 10 bases lying between them. The CDR3 runs 14 residues. The CDR3 here is CARSLAVGKDTQYF. CDR3 DNA: TGTGCCAGAAGCTTGGCGGTCGGGAAAGATACGCAGTATTTT.